These 14 T cell receptor beta chains share one sample of origin, sequenced in a study of identical twins. Each CDR3 protein gets one entry after TCRdb re-called the 5' RACE reads with MiXCR. The sample lists a few hundred thousand distinct CDR3 sequences, 9% occurring once. Material for sequencing was naive T cells sorted from blood. The receptors originated from a woman in her 50s in good health.

This chain links TRBV6-5 with TRBJ1-3, with D maybe TRBD1 (5 bases). CDR3 length equals 17 residues. V gave up 8 bases and J gave up 0 bases, with 20 bases separating them. Germline V gene lookup returns CDR1 MNHEY and CDR2 SVGAGI. The DNA for the CDR3 is TGTGCCAGCTATAAGGGGCCGGAGCCCTACTCTGGAAACACCATATATTTT. Translating gives CASYKGPEPYSGNTIYF.

This clonotype has only a few counts. In DNA, the CDR3 is TGTGCCAGCAGCTTTGAAGACAGAACCTACGAGCAGTACTTC. This gives the protein CASSFEDRTYEQYF. The chain links TRBV11-3 to TRBJ2-7; D may be TRBD1 (5 bases). Germline CDR1 is SGHNT and CDR2 is YENEEA. The ends were cut back, 3 bases at V and 2 bases at J, with 11 bases in the middle. This CDR3 is 14 amino acids long.

In this sample, this clonotype turned up a few times. This chain links TRBV5-1 with TRBJ2-1; the match to TRBD2 covers 12 bases. This CDR3 comprises 15 residues. Germline trimming cut 5 bases from V and 10 bases from J; bases unmatched to any gene: 10. Germline lookup yields CDR1 SGHRS and CDR2 YFSETQ. For the CDR3, the DNA is TGCGCCAGCAGTACCGGGACTAGCGGGTTGAGAGAGCAGTTCTTC. This encodes CASSTGTSGLREQFF.

This clonotype has a handful of counts. This rearrangement joins TRBV5-1 to TRBJ1-6; 8 bases fit TRBD1. V lost 2 bases, J lost 5 bases, and 6 bases stayed unmatched. Germline assignment: CDR1 SGHRS and CDR2 YFSETQ. The CDR3 sequence is 16 residues long. The CDR3 protein is CASSFGPGQDNSPLHF. The CDR3 nucleotides read TGCGCCAGCAGCTTTGGCCCGGGACAGGATAATTCACCCCTCCACTTT. Full variable domain (remainder filled in from reference TRBV5-1 and TRBJ1-6): KAGVTQTPRYLIKTRGQQVTLSCSPISGHRSVSWYQQTPGQGLQFLFEYFSETQRNKGNFPGRFSGRQFSNSRSEMNVSTLELGDSALYLCASSFGPGQDNSPLHFGNGTRLTVT.

The chain links TRBV24-1 to TRBJ2-3, with D perhaps assigned TRBD1 or TRBD2 (5 bases each). Germline V lookup: CDR1 KGHDR, CDR2 SFDVKD. V lost 7 bases, J lost 0 bases, and 13 bases lay in between. This CDR3 contains 15 residues. This CDR3 is CATSPGRFSTDTQYF. In nucleotides, the CDR3 is TGTGCCACCAGCCCGGGACGGTTTAGCACAGATACGCAGTATTTT.

This clonotype occurred a few times. The chain carries TRBV5-1 and TRBJ2-4; D possibly corresponds to TRBD2 (5 bases). The germline V gene encodes CDR1 SGHRS and CDR2 YFSETQ. This CDR3 spans 14 amino acids. Trimming took 4 bases from V and 8 from J, leaving 16 bases between them. The CDR3 DNA reads as TGCGCCAGCAGCCCTGTTGGCCCCGGGGACATTCAGTACTTC. Its protein product is CASSPVGPGDIQYF.

This clonotype occurred a few times. V usage is TRBV6-1 and J usage is TRBJ1-3; no firm D call. The V gene lost 4 bases and the J gene lost 1 base, with 11 bases spanning the gap. Germline CDR1 and CDR2: MNHNS and SASEGT. The CDR3 is 15 amino acids. CDR3 sequence (DNA): TGTGCCAGCAGTGCACAACTAAAATCTGGAAACACCATATATTTT. Translating gives CASSAQLKSGNTIYF.

The chain uses TRBV29-1 and TRBJ1-5; 9 bases are shared with TRBD1. The CDR3 loop spans 13 amino acids. J lost 9 bases, V lost 4 bases, and 7 bases had no gene match. Looked up from germline, CDR1 is SQVTM and CDR2 is ANQGSEA. DNA for the CDR3: TGCAGCGTTGGGGACAGGGTAATCGGGCCCCAGCATTTT. This sequence encodes CSVGDRVIGPQHF.

The V and J genes are TRBV5-1 and TRBJ1-1; D is perhaps TRBD1 (5 bases). The CDR3 runs 13 residues. Trimming removed 0 bases at V and 5 bases at J, with 8 bases between. Germline V CDR1 and CDR2: SGHRS, YFSETQ. The CDR3 protein is CASSLGGWTEAFF. The CDR3 nucleotides are TGCGCCAGCAGCTTGGGGGGGTGGACTGAAGCTTTCTTT.

The chain couples TRBV7-3 to TRBJ1-2; tentative D call: TRBD1 (6 bases). This CDR3 contains 15 residues. CDR1 is SGHTA and CDR2 is FQGTGA in the germline V gene. Trimming took 2 bases from V and 7 from J, leaving 17 bases between them. This CDR3 reads CASSLLQGYLFGYTF. The CDR3 DNA sequence: TGTGCCAGCAGCTTATTACAGGGTTATTTATTTGGCTACACCTTC.

In this sample, this clonotype turned up a few times. The chain has TRBV15 and TRBJ2-7; tentative D call: TRBD1 (6 bases). Germline V gives CDR1 LNHNV, CDR2 YYDKDF (reference sequence). This CDR3 contains 16 residues. Trimming shortened V by 6 bases and J by 1 base, and 19 bases separated the two germline ends. The CDR3 DNA reads TGTGCCACCAGGAAATCCACAGGGTCGAATTCCTACGAGCAGTACTTC. As protein: CATRKSTGSNSYEQYF.

This clonotype was seen a few times. The chain combines TRBV6-6 with TRBJ1-1; no clear D gene. With 2 bases removed from V and 0 bases from J, the gap between germline ends came to 16 bases. The germline V gene has CDR1 MNHNY and CDR2 SVGAGI (reference sequence). The CDR3 totals 17 residues. The CDR3 loop reads CASSYLETRVMNTEAFF. Here the CDR3 DNA reads TGTGCCAGCAGTTACCTGGAGACGCGGGTGATGAACACTGAAGCTTTCTTT.

This clonotype was seen repeatedly, ten times or more. The chain carries TRBV6-5 and TRBJ2-3; 16 bases match TRBD2. The V gene end was trimmed by 5 bases and the J gene end by 0 bases; junction bases not matched to a gene: 14. From germline, CDR1 is MNHEY and CDR2 SVGAGI. The length of the CDR3 is 21 residues. The CDR3 region has the DNA TGTGCCAGCAGTCCCCTCGGGGGACTAGCGGGAGGGCAGGGCAGCACAGATACGCAGTATTTT. Its protein product is CASSPLGGLAGGQGSTDTQYF.

This clonotype was observed a few times. The chain links TRBV9 to TRBJ2-3; TRBD1 aligns across 10 bases. Looked up from germline, CDR1 is SGDLS and CDR2 is YYNGEE. The J segment lost 2 bases and the V segment lost 2 bases, leaving 17 bases of the junction unmatched. The CDR3 contains 20 residues. The DNA of the CDR3 is TGTGCCAGCAGCGTGGGACAGGGGCCCCGCCTAACGCAATCCACAGATACGCAGTATTTT. Translating it yields CASSVGQGPRLTQSTDTQYF.